This is a list of T cell receptor beta chains from one sample in a study of cytomegalovirus exposure and HLA in healthy donors. Profiling relied on immunoSEQ multiplex PCR, and the TCRdb table lists in-frame clones only, not all of them. The sample shows 140,000 to 150,000 clones, 78% of them seen only once. Sequencing was done on a sample of PBMCs. All receptors come from a man aged 35 to 55 in good health and CMV-seropositive. Both conserved end residues are part of each CDR3. Each record gives: clone size, D gene, CDR3 length, V gene, J gene, CDR3 protein, CDR3 DNA. A D gene is named only where the DNA matches it firmly. The listing skips clone size in some rows; elsewhere it reads once, few, many or a size class.

.,TRBD2,17,TRBV14,TRBJ2-1,CASSRRLAGVLVNEQFF,TGTGCCAGCAGCCGTCGACTAGCGGGAGTATTGGTGAATGAGCAGTTCTTC
.,TRBD1,14,TRBV25-1,TRBJ2-7,CANRQGPNYYEQYF,TGTGCCAACCGACAGGGGCCAAATTACTACGAGCAGTACTTC
.,TRBD2,14,TRBV6-6,TRBJ2-7,CATCGTSGSYEQYF,TGTGCCACCTGCGGGACTAGCGGGTCCTACGAGCAGTACTTC
.,.,12,TRBV29-1,TRBJ1-1,CSVWGGNTEAFF,TGCAGCGTCTGGGGGGGAAACACTGAAGCTTTCTTT
.,.,15,TRBV7-8,TRBJ2-7,CASSRSQVLVYEQYF,TGTGCCAGCAGCCGATCCCAGGTACTAGTATACGAGCAGTACTTC
.,TRBD2,15,TRBV6-5,TRBJ2-7,CASSYSSGRAYEQYF,TGTGCCAGCAGTTACTCAAGCGGGAGGGCCTACGAGCAGTACTTC
.,.,14,TRBV19,TRBJ1-1,CAIRRDPRNTEAFF,TGTGCCATCCGGCGGGACCCAAGGAACACTGAAGCTTTCTTT
few,.,15,TRBV28,TRBJ2-6,CASSPDSSGANVLTF,TGTGCCAGCAGTCCCGACAGCTCTGGGGCCAACGTCCTGACTTTC
.,TRBD2,15,TRBV6-5,TRBJ2-7,CASTRTSGSNYEQYF,TGTGCCAGCACCCGGACTAGCGGGAGTAATTACGAGCAGTACTTC
.,.,16,TRBV5-4,TRBJ2-5,CASSLGVAPAGETQYF,TGTGCCAGCAGCTTGGGTGTAGCTCCAGCCGGAGAGACCCAGTACTTC
.,.,16,TRBV27,TRBJ2-1,CASSLAGYRSYNEQFF,TGTGCCAGCAGTTTAGCCGGATACAGGTCCTACAATGAGCAGTTCTTC
.,TRBD2,15,TRBV30,TRBJ2-1,CAWSVGSGRYNEQFF,TGTGCCTGGAGTGTCGGTAGCGGGAGATACAATGAGCAGTTCTTC
.,TRBD1,16,TRBV5-1,TRBJ2-7,CASSLDQDRGFYEQYF,TGCGCCAGCAGCTTGGACCAGGACAGGGGGTTTTACGAGCAGTACTTC
once,.,18,TRBV27,TRBJ2-2,CASSLDWDSFANTGELFF,TGTGCCAGCAGTCTAGACTGGGACTCGTTCGCGAACACCGGGGAGCTGTTTTTT
once,TRBD2,17,TRBV7-2,TRBJ2-1,CASSRHSGRAGINEQFF,TGTGCCAGCAGCCGCCATAGCGGGAGGGCCGGTATCAATGAGCAGTTCTTC
.,TRBD2,17,TRBV19,TRBJ2-1,CASTQTRLAGDRNEQFF,TGTGCCAGTACCCAAACCCGACTAGCGGGAGATCGGAATGAGCAGTTCTTC
.,.,15,TRBV5-1,TRBJ2-2,CASSPPLGNTGELFF,TGCGCCAGCAGCCCCCCGCTCGGGAACACCGGGGAGCTGTTTTTT
.,.,20,TRBV21-1,TRBJ2-7,CASSKAGLAGAKELGYEQYF,TGTGCCAGCAGCAAAGCCGGACTAGCGGGAGCGAAAGAATTGGGGTACGAGCAGTACTTC
few,TRBD2,14,TRBV6-5,TRBJ2-2,CASSYGRGAGELFF,TGTGCCAGCAGCTATGGTCGGGGGGCCGGGGAGCTGTTTTTT
.,.,12,TRBV6-1,TRBJ1-1,CASYRQNTEAFF,TGTGCCAGCTACCGACAGAACACTGAAGCTTTCTTT
.,TRBD2,15,TRBV9,TRBJ2-1,CASSVSSGLYNEQFF,TGTGCCAGCAGCGTATCTAGCGGGCTTTACAATGAGCAGTTCTTC
.,TRBD2,15,TRBV5-1,TRBJ2-7,CASSLALAGAYEQYF,TGCGCCAGCAGCTTGGCCCTAGCGGGAGCCTACGAGCAGTACTTC
few,.,13,TRBV4-3,TRBJ1-5,CASSQDGVQPQHF,TGCGCCAGCAGCCAAGATGGAGTTCAGCCCCAGCATTTT
.,TRBD2,13,TRBV30,TRBJ2-3,CAWSIAGGLTQYF,TGTGCCTGGAGTATAGCGGGAGGACTGACGCAGTATTTT
.,TRBD1,14,TRBV27,TRBJ2-3,CASSTDRATDTQYF,TGTGCCAGCAGTACTGACAGGGCAACAGATACGCAGTATTTT
.,.,12,TRBV7-2,TRBJ2-7,CASNDRPYEQYF,TGTGCCAGCAATGACAGACCCTACGAGCAGTACTTC
few,TRBD1,12,TRBV28,TRBJ1-1,CASNFGDSEAFF,TGTGCCAGCAACTTCGGGGACAGTGAAGCTTTCTTT
.,.,10,TRBV25-1,TRBJ1-5,CAPYPQPQHF,TGTGCCCCCTACCCACAGCCCCAGCATTTT
.,.,16,TRBV4-1,TRBJ1-2,CASSQPLSRVYYGYTF,TGCGCCAGCAGCCAACCCTTATCGAGGGTGTACTATGGCTACACCTTC
.,.,15,TRBV6-5,TRBJ1-2,CASSYTAEANYGYTF,TGTGCCAGCAGTTACACGGCGGAAGCTAACTATGGCTACACCTTC
.,.,14,TRBV7-9,TRBJ2-4,CASSLRTGRDIQYF,TGTGCCAGCAGCTTAAGGACCGGGAGAGACATTCAGTACTTC
.,TRBD1,15,TRBV19,TRBJ1-1,CASSPQDRGNTEAFF,TGTGCCAGTAGTCCCCAGGACAGGGGGAACACTGAAGCTTTCTTT
.,.,13,TRBV14,TRBJ1-1,CASSRNLNTEAFF,TGTGCCAGCAGCCGTAACTTGAACACTGAAGCTTTCTTT
.,TRBD2,18,TRBV19,TRBJ2-7,CASSIGTSGRAGFHEQYF,TGTGCCAGTAGTATCGGGACTAGCGGGAGGGCCGGGTTCCACGAGCAGTACTTC
.,TRBD1,15,TRBV11-2,TRBJ1-2,CASSLVGTGFYGYTF,TGCGCCAGCAGCTTAGTTGGGACAGGGTTTTATGGCTACACCTTC
few,.,14,TRBV11-2,TRBJ1-3,CASSPGHSGNTIYF,TGTGCCAGCAGCCCGGGACATTCTGGAAACACCATATATTTT
.,.,13,TRBV4-2,TRBJ2-7,CASSPLRTYEQYF,TGTGCCAGCAGCCCCCTCAGGACCTACGAGCAGTACTTC
.,.,14,TRBV19,TRBJ2-5,CASSGRDIQETQYF,TGTGCCAGTAGTGGAAGGGACATCCAAGAGACCCAGTACTTC
.,.,15,TRBV30,TRBJ2-7,CAWSVSVRATGKQYF,TGTGCCTGGAGTGTAAGCGTGAGGGCGACAGGCAAGCAGTACTTC
few,.,16,TRBV5-6,TRBJ1-5,CASSLFGIGGNQPQHF,TGTGCCAGCAGCTTGTTTGGAATCGGGGGCAATCAGCCCCAGCATTTT
once,.,15,TRBV11-2,TRBJ2-6,CASSPRGFGANVLTF,TGTGCCAGCAGTCCCAGGGGATTCGGGGCCAACGTCCTGACTTTC
.,TRBD2,16,TRBV5-1,TRBJ2-3,CASSLSLAGVTDTQYF,TGCGCCAGCAGCTTGTCCTTAGCGGGCGTCACAGATACGCAGTATTTT
.,TRBD2,18,TRBV7-2,TRBJ2-3,CASSLTASGGASTDTQYF,TGTGCCAGCAGCTTAACGGCTAGCGGGGGTGCTAGCACAGATACGCAGTATTTT
.,TRBD1,16,TRBV2,TRBJ1-4,CASSPTGTGGFEKLFF,TGTGCCAGCAGTCCAACCGGGACAGGGGGCTTTGAAAAACTGTTTTTT
.,TRBD2,16,TRBV11-2,TRBJ2-1,CASSLERTSGRAGQFF,TGTGCCAGCAGCTTAGAGCGGACTAGCGGGAGGGCCGGGCAGTTCTTC
.,TRBD2,17,TRBV30,TRBJ2-3,CAWSDDKLAGSTDTQYF,TGTGCCTGGAGTGACGACAAGCTAGCGGGAAGCACAGATACGCAGTATTTT
.,TRBD2,16,TRBV5-1,TRBJ2-7,CASSLEAGTVKHEQYF,TGCGCCAGCAGCCTCGAAGCGGGGACCGTTAAGCACGAGCAGTACTTC
few,.,14,TRBV4-2,TRBJ1-5,CASSQTQANQPQHF,TGTGCCAGCAGCCAAACACAGGCTAATCAGCCCCAGCATTTT
few,.,16,TRBV2,TRBJ1-1,CASSDLDRPRPDEAFF,TGTGCCAGCAGTGACCTTGATCGCCCCAGGCCTGATGAAGCTTTCTTT
few,.,12,TRBV5-1,TRBJ2-1,CASSLHYNEQFF,TGCGCCAGCAGCTTGCACTACAATGAGCAGTTCTTC
.,TRBD2,19,TRBV5-1,TRBJ2-6,CASSLVAGGPSSGANVLTF,TGCGCCAGCAGCTTGGTAGCGGGCGGGCCTTCCTCTGGGGCCAACGTCCTGACTTTC
.,.,14,TRBV19,TRBJ1-1,CASSKDRLNTEAFF,TGTGCCAGTAGTAAAGACAGGTTGAACACTGAAGCTTTCTTT
.,TRBD2,15,TRBV5-1,TRBJ2-1,CASSWEGISYNEQFF,TGCGCCAGCAGTTGGGAGGGAATCTCCTACAATGAGCAGTTCTTC